These 16 T cell receptor beta chains were all obtained from the same sample, sequenced in a study of blood T cell repertoires in COVID-19. Some clones are missing from TCRdb's copy, which holds only in-frame ones; the method was immunoSEQ multiplex PCR. The table has 150,000 to 160,000 clones, 70% to 90% seen once. Sequenced material: peripheral blood. The receptors were gathered from a man in his 60s with COVID-19, enrolled during active disease.

This chain joins TRBV5-6 and TRBJ1-1; D is undetermined. The V and J ends lost 0 bases and 2 bases respectively, with 8 bases between them. The germline V gene encodes CDR1 SGHDT and CDR2 YYEEEE. This CDR3 region has 14 residues. CDR3 DNA: TGTGCCAGCAGCTTGGCCAGACTAAACACTGAAGCTTTCTTT. Amino acid sequence: CASSLARLNTEAFF.

This chain uses TRBV18 with TRBJ1-2, with D tentatively TRBD1 (5 bases). CDR1 and CDR2 from the germline V gene are KGHSH and LQKENI. V was trimmed by 1 base and J by 8 bases, leaving 11 bases between them. This CDR3 has 13 amino acids. In DNA, the CDR3 is TGTGCCAGCTCACCACAGGGGAAGGAAGGCTACACCTTC. It codes for CASSPQGKEGYTF.

The chain uses TRBV12-3 or TRBV12-4 and TRBJ2-5, with a tentative D call TRBD2 (7 bases). CDR3 length equals 13 residues. The V end lost 10 bases, the J end lost 5 bases, and 17 bases lay between the germline ends. CDR3 in amino acids: CATTGGVGETQYF. CDR3 nucleotide sequence: TGTGCCACCACGGGGGGCGTCGGGGAGACCCAGTACTTC.

V usage is TRBV11-2 and J usage is TRBJ1-2, with no clear D. Trimming pared 5 bases from V and 4 bases from J, leaving 11 bases between. Germline-derived CDR1 and CDR2 are SGHAT and FQNNGV. The CDR3 extends over 13 amino acids. The CDR3 nucleotides read TGTGCCAGCAGCCTAGTGGGCAGCTATGGCTACACCTTC. Its protein is CASSLVGSYGYTF.

As to this clone: This same CDR3 is encoded by further DNA sequences in the sample. This chain links TRBV7-9 with TRBJ1-1; D is perhaps TRBD1 (5 bases). Trimming shortened V by 5 bases and J by 1 base, and 11 bases separated the two germline ends. Germline CDR1 and CDR2: SEHNR and FQNEAQ (reference sequence). This CDR3 has 14 residues. The CDR3 DNA reads TGTGCCAGCAGCACACGTACAGGGAACACTGAAGCTTTCTTT. Residues: CASSTRTGNTEAFF.

CDR3 in DNA: TGTGCCAGCAGTTTTGGGGGGGGTTCGAATGAGCAGTTCTTC. It is translated as CASSFGGGSNEQFF. The chain recombines TRBV28 with TRBJ2-1, with 7 bases that match TRBD2. This CDR3 comprises 14 residues. Trimming at V came to 3 bases and at J to 7 bases, leaving 6 bases not matched to a gene. The germline gives CDR1 MDHEN, CDR2 SYDVKM.

The chain carries TRBV5-5 and TRBJ2-1; 7 nucleotides align to TRBD1. The germline V gene encodes CDR1 SGHKS and CDR2 YYEKEE (reference sequence). The CDR3 loop spans 18 amino acids. V lost 4 bases, J lost 2 bases, and 15 bases stayed unmatched. The CDR3 spells CASSMPIGQENAYNEQFF. The DNA of the CDR3 is TGTGCCAGCAGCATGCCGATAGGACAGGAAAACGCCTACAATGAGCAGTTCTTC.

This clone has only one observation. The chain links TRBV28 to TRBJ2-5; 11 bases match TRBD2. The CDR3 consists of 15 residues. CDR1 MDHEN and CDR2 SYDVKM come from the germline V gene. With V trimmed by 6 bases and J by 6 bases, 9 bases remained unmatched. The CDR3 spells CASRPLTSGVKTQYF. The CDR3 DNA sequence: TGTGCCAGCAGACCCCTGACTAGCGGGGTAAAGACCCAGTACTTC.

In its sample, this clone was seen a few times. The rearrangement links TRBV14 to TRBJ2-5; 9 bases agree with TRBD2. The V segment lost 4 bases and the J segment 2 bases; nucleotides outside the gene matches: 11. There are 17 residues in the CDR3. CDR1 SGHDN and CDR2 FVKESK come from the germline V gene. The CDR3 DNA follows: TGTGCCAGCAGCCTAGAAAAAGCTAGCGGGGTTCAAGAGACCCAGTACTTC. Its protein product is CASSLEKASGVQETQYF.

This clone occurred a few times. CDR3 residues: CASSPGTGSYGYTF. The CDR3, as DNA: TGTGCCAGCAGCCCAGGAACGGGGAGTTATGGCTACACCTTC. The gene calls are TRBV12-1 and TRBJ1-2. TRBV12-1 is classified as a pseudogene. The CDR3 is 14 residues long.

This rearrangement joins TRBV7-9 to TRBJ1-4; no definite D call. The length of the CDR3 is 14 residues. The germline gives CDR1 SEHNR, CDR2 FQNEAQ (reference sequence). V lost 2 bases and J lost 7, with 11 bases in between. CDR3 region: CASSLNGGGEKLFF. The CDR3 coding sequence is TGTGCCAGCAGCTTAAACGGAGGTGGTGAAAAACTGTTTTTT.

This clone is a singleton in its sample. J is TRBJ1-5 and V is TRBV6-1, with TRBD1 as a possible D gene (6 bases). Germline assignment: CDR1 MNHNS and CDR2 SASEGT. There are 20 residues in the CDR3. V was clipped by 4 bases and J by 0 bases, with 25 bases between them. CDR3 coding DNA: TGTGCCAGCAGTGGCCCACCGGGACACCCGGCACTTTATAGCAATCAGCCCCAGCATTTT. Protein product: CASSGPPGHPALYSNQPQHF.

The genes are TRBV11-2 and TRBJ1-1, with D tentatively TRBD1 (5 bases). Per the germline V gene, CDR1 is SGHAT and CDR2 is FQNNGV. The V and J ends lost 3 bases and 6 bases respectively, with 11 bases between them. The CDR3 is 13 amino acids. The CDR3 DNA follows: TGTGCCAGCAGCTTGGCAGGGTGGCCTGAAGCTTTCTTT. It encodes CASSLAGWPEAFF.

This CDR3 is CASSFRDRVSNQPQHF. CDR3 bases: TGTGCCAGCAGTTTCCGGGACAGGGTTAGCAATCAGCCCCAGCATTTT. The rearrangement uses TRBV27 and TRBJ1-5; 9 bases are a match to TRBD1. CDR3 length: 16 amino acids. V lost 3 bases to trimming and J lost 0 bases; unmatched junction nucleotides: 3. Germline V gives CDR1 MNHEY, CDR2 SMNVEV (reference sequence).

The genes are TRBV6-7 and TRBJ1-2; 7 nucleotides line up with TRBD1. TRBV6-7 falls under the ORF class, with uncertain function. The V gene end was trimmed by 6 bases and the J gene end by 7 bases; junction bases not matched to a gene: 14. This CDR3 has 15 residues. This CDR3 reads CASRNQTGLLSGYTF. The CDR3 DNA reads TGTGCCAGCAGAAACCAGACAGGGTTATTAAGTGGCTACACCTTC.

This chain uses TRBV27 with TRBJ1-1; D perhaps matches TRBD1 (5 bases). CDR1 and CDR2 from the germline V gene are MNHEY and SMNVEV (reference sequence). This CDR3 comprises 13 residues. Between the trimmed V and J ends, which lost 4 bases and 0 bases, there was a span of 6 bases. The CDR3 spells CASSWGLNTEAFF. In nucleotides, the CDR3 is TGTGCCAGCAGTTGGGGCTTGAACACTGAAGCTTTCTTT.